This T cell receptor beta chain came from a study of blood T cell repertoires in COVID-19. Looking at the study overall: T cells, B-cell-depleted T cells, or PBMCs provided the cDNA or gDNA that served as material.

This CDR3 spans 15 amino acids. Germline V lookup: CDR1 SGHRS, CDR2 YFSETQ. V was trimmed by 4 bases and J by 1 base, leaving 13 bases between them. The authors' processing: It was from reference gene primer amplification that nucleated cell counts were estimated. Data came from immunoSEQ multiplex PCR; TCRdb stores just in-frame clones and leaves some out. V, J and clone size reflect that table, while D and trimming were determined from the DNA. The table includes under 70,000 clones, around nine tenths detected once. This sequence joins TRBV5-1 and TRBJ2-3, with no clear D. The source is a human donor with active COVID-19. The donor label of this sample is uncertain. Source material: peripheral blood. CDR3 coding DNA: TGCGCCAGCAGCAGAGAAGCGATCGGCACAGATACGCAGTATTTT. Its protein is CASSREAIGTDTQYF.